The clone carrying this T cell receptor beta chain was picked up a small number of times. What it binds is unknown. The entry originates in a study of response to subunit inactivated influenza vaccine. Study results and caveats: The authors suggested that every seasonal influenza vaccination recruits few new T cells.

TCRdb itself ran the RT-PCR reads through MiXCR, one entry per CDR3 protein. The sample consists of hundreds of thousands of distinct CDR3 sequences, around 15% of them appearing once. The CDR3 has 12 amino acids. With 11 bases removed from V and 5 bases from J, the gap between germline ends came to 12 bases. V and J are TRBV12-3 or TRBV12-4 and TRBJ2-2; D not resolved. The sample here was PBMCs from blood, taken 14 days before vaccination. This clonotype was sampled from a man in his fifties who received an inactivated influenza vaccine. The CDR3 reads CAGRPATGELFF. The CDR3 DNA follows: TGTGCCGGACGACCGGCGACCGGGGAGCTGTTTTTT.